In this sample, the clone carrying this T cell receptor (beta chain) turned up once. Its antigen is unidentified. The CDR3 is made up of 16 amino acids. Germline trimming cut 6 bases from V and 5 bases from J; bases unmatched to any gene: 11. Germline CDR1 is MDHEN and CDR2 is SYDVKM. This sample is drawn from a study of cytomegalovirus exposure and HLA in healthy donors. General study findings and limits: Specific recognition of CMV antigens was confirmed in vitro for a few chains (all CMV-associated). In a later analysis, TCR beta V- and J-gene trimming showed a link to a missense DCLRE1C variant. Associated with cytomegalovirus, according to the listing, were some 150 TCR beta chains. An assumption of roughly uniform sequencing depth across donors underlay the presence/absence analyses.

The PCR ran on 60 Vbeta and 13 Jbeta primers. Only in-frame clones appear in the TCRdb table, and some are missing; sequencing was by immunoSEQ multiplex PCR. Of 150,000 to 200,000 clones listed, roughly 72% are singletons. The chain employs TRBV28 and TRBJ1-4; 8 bases fit TRBD1. The TCR sequence derives from a man between 25 and 39 years old in good health and CMV-seronegative. The sequencing input was PBMCs. The CDR3 is CASRYLPGQENEKLFF. CDR3 in DNA: TGTGCCAGCAGATACCTACCGGGACAGGAAAATGAAAAACTGTTTTTT.